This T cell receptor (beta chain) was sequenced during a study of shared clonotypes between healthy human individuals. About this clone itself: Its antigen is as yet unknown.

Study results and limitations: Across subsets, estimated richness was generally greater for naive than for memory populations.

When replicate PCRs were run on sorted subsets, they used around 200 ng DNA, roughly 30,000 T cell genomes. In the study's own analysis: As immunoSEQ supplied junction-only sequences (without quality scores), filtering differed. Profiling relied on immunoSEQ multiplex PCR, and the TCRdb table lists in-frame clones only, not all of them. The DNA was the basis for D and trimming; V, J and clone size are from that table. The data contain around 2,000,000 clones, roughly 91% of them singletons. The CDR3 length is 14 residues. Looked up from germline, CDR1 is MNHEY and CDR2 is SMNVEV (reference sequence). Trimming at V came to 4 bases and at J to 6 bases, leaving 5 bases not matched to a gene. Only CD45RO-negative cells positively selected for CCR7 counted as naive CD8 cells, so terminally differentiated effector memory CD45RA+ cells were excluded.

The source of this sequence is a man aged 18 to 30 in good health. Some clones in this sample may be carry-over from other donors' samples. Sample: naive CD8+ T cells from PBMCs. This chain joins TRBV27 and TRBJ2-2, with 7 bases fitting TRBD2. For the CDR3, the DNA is TGTGCCAGCAGTTCCCAACTAGCGCCCGGGGAGCTGTTTTTT. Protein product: CASSSQLAPGELFF.